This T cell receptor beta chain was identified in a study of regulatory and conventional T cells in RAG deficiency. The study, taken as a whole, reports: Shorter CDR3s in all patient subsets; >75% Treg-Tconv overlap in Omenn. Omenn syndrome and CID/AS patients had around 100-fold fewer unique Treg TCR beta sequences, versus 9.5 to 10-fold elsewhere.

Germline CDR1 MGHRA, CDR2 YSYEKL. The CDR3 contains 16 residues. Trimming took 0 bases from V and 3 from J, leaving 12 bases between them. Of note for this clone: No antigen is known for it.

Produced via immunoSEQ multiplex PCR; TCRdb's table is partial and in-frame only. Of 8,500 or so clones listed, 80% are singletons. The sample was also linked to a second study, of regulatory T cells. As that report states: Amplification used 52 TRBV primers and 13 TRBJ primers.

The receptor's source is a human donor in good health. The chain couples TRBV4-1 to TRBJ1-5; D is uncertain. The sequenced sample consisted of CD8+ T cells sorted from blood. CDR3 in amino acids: CASSQDWQAFNQPQHF. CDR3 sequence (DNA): TGCGCCAGCAGCCAAGATTGGCAGGCCTTCAATCAGCCCCAGCATTTT.